Below, 3 T cell receptor beta chains from the same sample are listed, as sequenced in a study of blood T cell repertoires in COVID-19. Sequenced by immunoSEQ multiplex PCR; TCRdb stores in-frame clones only, minus some. The sample holds hundreds of thousands of clones; more than 70% are singletons and the top ten take 1.4% to 1.5%. The sample was PBMCs or T cells enriched from blood (not recorded which). These receptors all stem from a woman aged 18-29 years who had been exposed to COVID-19.

The V call is TRBV10-3, the J call TRBJ2-7; 8 positions agree with TRBD1. The CDR3 is made up of 14 amino acids. Germline V gene sequence: CDR1 ENHRY, CDR2 SYGVKD. With 4 bases clipped from V and 3 bases from J, the junction kept 5 bases outside the gene matches. The CDR3 loop reads CAISAETGVYEQYF. The CDR3 coding sequence is TGTGCCATCAGTGCGGAGACAGGGGTCTACGAGCAGTACTTC.

The CDR3 loop is CASSTRRELFF. As DNA, the CDR3 is TGTGCCAGCAGCACCCGTAGGGAGCTGTTTTTT. The chain joins TRBV21-1 to TRBJ2-2; TRBD2 is the table's D call, not checked against the DNA. TRBV21-1 is flagged as a pseudogene. The CDR3 contains 11 residues.

V gene TRBV27 combines with J gene TRBJ2-2, with D possibly TRBD2 on 5 matching bases. Germline V gene data show CDR1 as MNHEY and CDR2 as SMNVEV (reference sequence). Trimming left V 5 bases short and J 4 bases short, with 17 bases between. The CDR3 length is 16 residues. The CDR3 spells CASSTPAAGRTGELFF. CDR3 sequence (DNA): TGTGCCAGCAGTACGCCGGCCGCGGGTCGCACCGGGGAGCTGTTTTTT.